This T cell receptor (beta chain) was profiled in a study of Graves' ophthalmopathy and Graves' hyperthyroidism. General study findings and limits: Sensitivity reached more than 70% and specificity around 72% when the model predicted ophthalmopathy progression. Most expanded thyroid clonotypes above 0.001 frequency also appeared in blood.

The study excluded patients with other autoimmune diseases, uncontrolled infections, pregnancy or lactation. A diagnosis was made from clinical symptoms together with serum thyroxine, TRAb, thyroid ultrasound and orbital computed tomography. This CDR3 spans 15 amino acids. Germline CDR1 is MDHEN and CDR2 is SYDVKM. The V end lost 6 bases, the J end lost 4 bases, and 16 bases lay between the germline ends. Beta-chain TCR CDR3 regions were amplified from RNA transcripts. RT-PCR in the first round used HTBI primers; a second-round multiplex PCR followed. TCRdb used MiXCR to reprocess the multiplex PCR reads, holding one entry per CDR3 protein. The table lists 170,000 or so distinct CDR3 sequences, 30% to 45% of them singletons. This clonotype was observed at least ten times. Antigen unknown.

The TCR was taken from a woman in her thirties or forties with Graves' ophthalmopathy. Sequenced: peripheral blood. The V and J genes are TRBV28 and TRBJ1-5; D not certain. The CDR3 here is CASSLRPEQNQPQHF. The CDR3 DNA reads TGTGCCAGCAGCCTCCGACCGGAACAAAATCAGCCCCAGCATTTT.